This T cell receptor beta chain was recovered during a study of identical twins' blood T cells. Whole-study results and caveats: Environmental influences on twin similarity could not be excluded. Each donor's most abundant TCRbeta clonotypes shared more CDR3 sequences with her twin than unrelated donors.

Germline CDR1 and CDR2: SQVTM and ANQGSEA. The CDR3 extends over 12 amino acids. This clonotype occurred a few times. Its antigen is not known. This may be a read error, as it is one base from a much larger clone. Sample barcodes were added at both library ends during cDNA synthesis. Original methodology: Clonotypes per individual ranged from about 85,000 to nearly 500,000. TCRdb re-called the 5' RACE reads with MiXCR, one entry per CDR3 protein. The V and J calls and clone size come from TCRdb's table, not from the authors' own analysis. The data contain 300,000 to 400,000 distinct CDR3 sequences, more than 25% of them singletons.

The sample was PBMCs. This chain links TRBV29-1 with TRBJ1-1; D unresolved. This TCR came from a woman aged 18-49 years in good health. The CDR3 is CSVGRANAEAFF. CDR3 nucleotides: TGCAGCGTTGGACGGGCGAACGCTGAAGCTTTCTTT. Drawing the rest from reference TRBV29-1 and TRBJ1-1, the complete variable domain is SAVISQKPSRDICQRGTSLTIQCQVDSQVTMMFWYRQQPGQSLTLIATANQGSEATYESGFVIDKFPISRPNLTFSTLTVSNMSPEDSSIYLCSVGRANAEAFFGQGTRLTVV.